The 7 T cell receptor beta chains given below trace back to one sample, sequenced in a study of spatial heterogeneity in lung cancer. Time point given: sample taken at primary tumor resection. Researchers sequenced whole RNA taken from tumor, nontumor lung or frozen PBMC without sorting. MiXCR was run by TCRdb on the 5' RACE reads, yielding one entry per CDR3 protein. The sample shows 11,000 or so distinct CDR3 sequences, less than 4.5% of them seen only once. The starting material was PBMCs, obtained at surgery. These receptors were collected from a female donor with early-stage non-small cell lung cancer.

This clonotype has a count of ten or more. A library prepared for alpha chains yielded this beta chain as an off-target read; its size is of little meaning. The V gene is TRBV4-3, the J gene TRBJ1-6, with D unclear. This CDR3 contains 14 residues. Trimming cost V 0 bases and J 9 bases, with 9 bases left between them. Germline V gives CDR1 LGHNA, CDR2 YSLEER. DNA of the CDR3: TGCGCCAGCAGCCAAGAGTCGGAATTTTCACCCCTCCACTTT. It codes for CASSQESEFSPLHF.

This clonotype has a count of ten or more. The library was built for alpha chains, so this beta chain is an off-target read and its size means little. This sequence joins TRBV6-6 and TRBJ1-6, with 10 positions matching TRBD1. This CDR3 is built from 14 residues. Germline V gene data show CDR1 as MNHNY and CDR2 as SVGAGI (reference sequence). Trimming took 8 bases from V and 10 from J; bases not matched to a gene: 8. The CDR3 DNA follows: TGTGCCAGCTGCCCCGGGACAGGGGTCTCACCCCTCCACTTT. Its translation is CASCPGTGVSPLHF.

This clonotype has a count of ten or more. Little can be read into the size of this beta chain, an off-target read in a library designed for alpha chains. The chain is built from TRBV2 and TRBJ2-7, with 10 positions matching TRBD2. The CDR3 is made up of 17 amino acids. Per the germline V gene, CDR1 is SNHLY and CDR2 is FYNNEI. Germline trimming cut 7 bases from V and 0 bases from J; bases unmatched to any gene: 12. The CDR3 loop is CASKVLAGSRSSYEQYF. The CDR3 DNA reads as TGTGCCAGCAAGGTACTAGCGGGATCCAGAAGCTCCTACGAGCAGTACTTC.

A note on this clonotype: Because this beta chain is a stray read in a library intended to capture alpha chains, its abundance should not be given much weight. The V gene is TRBV10-3, the J gene TRBJ2-1, with 14 positions matching TRBD2. Germline V lookup: CDR1 ENHRY, CDR2 SYGVKD. Trimming removed 6 bases from V and 7 bases from J; junction bases left unmatched: 11. This CDR3 spans 17 amino acids. CDR3 loop: CAISGTLTSGGANEQFF. Here the CDR3 DNA reads TGTGCCATCAGCGGAACACTGACTAGCGGGGGGGCAAATGAGCAGTTCTTC.

This clonotype has at least ten counts. This beta chain lies outside the target of a library built for alpha chains; its clone size means little. This rearrangement joins TRBV15 to TRBJ2-5; possibly TRBD2 for D (6 bases). The V end was cut by 1 base, the J end by 5 bases, with 11 bases between. Germline V gene lookup returns CDR1 LNHNV and CDR2 YYDKDF (reference sequence). This CDR3 is 14 amino acids long. CDR3 nucleotide sequence: TGTGCCACCAGCAGAGCGGGGGTTGGCGAGACCCAGTACTTC. Translated: CATSRAGVGETQYF. The whole variable domain, remainder taken from reference TRBV15 and TRBJ2-5, is DAMVIQNPRYQVTQFGKPVTLSCSQTLNHNVMYWYQQKSSQAPKLLFHYYDKDFNNEADTPDNFQSRRPNTSFCFLDIRSPGLGDTAMYLCATSRAGVGETQYFGPGTRLLVL.

This clonotype was recorded many times. This beta chain is an unintended read in a library built for alpha chains; its size means little. The chain recombines TRBV20-1 with TRBJ2-7; D ambiguous. Trimming took 3 bases from V and 3 from J, leaving 12 bases between them. The CDR3 runs to 13 residues. The germline V gene has CDR1 DFQATT and CDR2 SNEGSKA (reference sequence). In nucleotides, the CDR3 is TGCAGTGCTAGTGGTGGGAAGGGCTACGAGCAGTACTTC. The encoded protein is CSASGGKGYEQYF.

This clonotype occurred many times. The size of this beta chain means little, since it is a stray read in a library made for alpha chains. The rearrangement links TRBV5-6 to TRBJ2-5; D gene uncertain. This CDR3 spans 12 amino acids. The V end lost 3 bases, the J end lost 12 bases, and 15 bases lay between the germline ends. Germline assignment: CDR1 SGHDT and CDR2 YYEEEE. Written as DNA, the CDR3 is TGTGCCAGCAGCTCAACGGCGGTGTCAGAGTACTTC. Translation gives CASSSTAVSEYF.